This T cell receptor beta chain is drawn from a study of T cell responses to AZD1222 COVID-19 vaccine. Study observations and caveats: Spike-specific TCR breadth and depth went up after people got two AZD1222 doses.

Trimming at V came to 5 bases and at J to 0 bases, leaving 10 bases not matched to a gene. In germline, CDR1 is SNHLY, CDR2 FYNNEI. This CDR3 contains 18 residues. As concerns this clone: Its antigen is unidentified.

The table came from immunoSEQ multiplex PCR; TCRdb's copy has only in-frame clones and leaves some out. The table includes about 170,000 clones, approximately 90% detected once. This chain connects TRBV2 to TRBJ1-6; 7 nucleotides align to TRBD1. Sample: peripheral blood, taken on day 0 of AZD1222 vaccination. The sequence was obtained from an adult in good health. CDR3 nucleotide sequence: TGTGCCAGCAGTTTCCCGGGACAGCCTAGCTCCTATAATTCACCCCTCCACTTT. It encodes CASSFPGQPSSYNSPLHF.